A selection of T cell receptor beta chains follows, all from one sample in a study of CD4+ T cells in melanoma. The protocol was immunoSEQ multiplex PCR, while the TCRdb copy is restricted to in-frame clones and leaves out a portion. The table records approximately 9,400 clones, 50% to 75% of them present only once. The sequencing input was cells from a culture (not recorded whether cultured in vitro). Source of these receptors: a human donor with melanoma. The CDR3 runs from the conserved cysteine through the conserved F or W. A D gene is named only where the DNA matches it firmly. Size tells how often a clone was seen (once, few, many) or the class of an expanded clone, and some rows leave it out.

v_call	clone_size	d_call	j_call	cdr3_nt	cdr3_aa
TRBV5-1	medium-sized	-	TRBJ1-1	TGCGCCAGCAGCTCTACATCGGGGATGAACACTGAAGCTTTCTTT	CASSSTSGMNTEAFF
TRBV11-2	-	-	TRBJ2-5	TGTGCCAGCAGCTTAAGGGGTTCTTTCCCTCGGTACCAAGAGACCCAGTACTTC	CASSLRGSFPRYQETQYF
TRBV11-2	few	TRBD1	TRBJ1-1	TGTGCCAGCAGCCTACCTGGGACAGGGACTGAAGCTTTCTTT	CASSLPGTGTEAFF
TRBV29-1	-	-	TRBJ2-7	TGCAGCGTTGGACAGGCCACCCCCTACGAGCAGTACTTC	CSVGQATPYEQYF
TRBV4-2	-	-	TRBJ1-2	TGTGCCAGCAGCCAAGGGAACTATGGCTACACCTTC	CASSQGNYGYTF
TRBV6-5	-	-	TRBJ1-2	TGTGCCAGCAGTTACTCGAAGCTAAACTATGGCTACACCTTC	CASSYSKLNYGYTF
TRBV29-1	-	-	TRBJ1-1	TGCAGCGTTGAAAGGGGCACGATCGCTGAAGCTTTCTTT	CSVERGTIAEAFF
TRBV9	-	-	TRBJ2-2	TGTGCCAGCAGCGTAGGCTTCACCGGGGAGCTGTTTTTT	CASSVGFTGELFF
TRBV18	few	-	TRBJ1-1	TGTGCCAGCTCACCACTCCCCATGAACACTGAAGCTTTCTTT	CASSPLPMNTEAFF
TRBV10-1	few	-	TRBJ1-1	TGCGCCAGCAGTGAGTCTCCGGGTTTCGAAGCTTTCTTT	CASSESPGFEAFF
TRBV10-3	few	TRBD1	TRBJ1-6	TGTGCCATCAGTGGAGGGACAGGAACCTATAATTCACCCCTCCACTTT	CAISGGTGTYNSPLHF
TRBV5-1	few	TRBD1	TRBJ1-1	TGCGCCAGCAGCTCGAACAGGGGTGAAGCTTTCTTT	CASSSNRGEAFF
TRBV5-1	-	-	TRBJ2-3	TGCGCCAGCAGCTTGTTTGGCAGGGCCACAGATACGCAGTATTTT	CASSLFGRATDTQYF
TRBV7-8	once	TRBD2	TRBJ2-2	TGTGCCAGCAGCCAACGGTGGGAGGGCGCGAACACCGGGGAGCTGTTTTTT	CASSQRWEGANTGELFF
TRBV19	-	-	TRBJ2-1	TGTGCCAGTAGCGGGGATTACAATGAGCAGTTCTTC	CASSGDYNEQFF
TRBV11-2	-	-	TRBJ1-3	TGTGCCAGCAGCCCTCTCGGGACTACTGGAAACACCATATATTTT	CASSPLGTTGNTIYF
TRBV7-9	-	-	TRBJ1-1	TGTGCCAGCAGCATGACCCGAAACACTGAAGCTTTCTTT	CASSMTRNTEAFF
TRBV30	-	-	TRBJ1-2	TGTGCCTGGATAAAACAGGGCTATGGCTACACCTTC	CAWIKQGYGYTF
TRBV5-1	-	-	TRBJ2-7	TGCGCCAGCAGCCCGACTGGGACACTCGAGCAGTACTTC	CASSPTGTLEQYF
TRBV2	-	-	TRBJ1-1	TGTGCCAGCAATTCAGGGGTGGTGAACACTGAAGCTTTCTTT	CASNSGVVNTEAFF
TRBV2	-	-	TRBJ1-3	TGTGCCAGTGCCTACTCTGGAAACACCATATATTTT	CASAYSGNTIYF
TRBV5-1	-	TRBD2	TRBJ2-5	TGCGCCAGCAGCTTGACCCGCCTAGCGGGCCAAGAGACCCAGTACTTC	CASSLTRLAGQETQYF
TRBV6-6	-	-	TRBJ1-2	TGTGCCAGCAGTTCGGCCGCTAACTATGGCTACACCTTC	CASSSAANYGYTF
TRBV7-9	-	TRBD1	TRBJ1-2	TGTGCCAGCAGCTTAGGAGACAGGGAAGGTGGCTACACCTTC	CASSLGDREGGYTF
TRBV11-2	-	-	TRBJ2-1	TGTGCCAGCAGCTATGGGTCCGGGGGCCGGAGAAATGAGCAGTTCTTC	CASSYGSGGRRNEQFF